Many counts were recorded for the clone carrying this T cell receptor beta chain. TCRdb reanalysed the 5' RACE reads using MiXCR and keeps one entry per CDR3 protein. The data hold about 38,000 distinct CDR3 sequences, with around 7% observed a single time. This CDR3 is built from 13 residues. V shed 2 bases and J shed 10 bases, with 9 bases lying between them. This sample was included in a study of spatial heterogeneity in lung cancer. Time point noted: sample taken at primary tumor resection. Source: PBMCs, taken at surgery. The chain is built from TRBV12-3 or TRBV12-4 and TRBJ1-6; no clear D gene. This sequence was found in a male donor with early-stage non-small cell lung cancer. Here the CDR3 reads CASSLQEASPLHF. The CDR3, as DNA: TGTGCCAGCAGTTTACAAGAGGCATCACCCCTCCACTTT.